This section outlines one TCR beta chain sequence together with its context. Its specificity is not known. Using approximately 200 ng DNA, 30,000 to 35,000 T cell genomes, the sorted-subset replicate PCRs were run. The repertoire was sequenced with immunoSEQ multiplex PCR; TCRdb's copy has only in-frame clones and lacks some. This sample has around 2,000,000 clones, with about 95% found just once. The sample belongs to a study of shared clonotypes between healthy human individuals. Study-level results: Non-shared clonotypes showed lower generation probabilities than clonotypes common to all four donors.

V was pared by 5 bases and J by 6 bases, with 11 bases between. This CDR3 is 12 amino acids long. Germline lookup yields CDR1 PRHDT and CDR2 FYEKMQ (reference sequence). Naive CD8 cells, CD45RO-negative and positively selected for CCR7, excluded terminally differentiated effector memory CD45RA+ cells. J is TRBJ2-7 and V is TRBV13, with D perhaps given as TRBD1 or TRBD2 (5 bases each). Material: naive CD8+ T cells sorted from blood. The sequence was collected from a man younger than 35 in good health. In DNA, the CDR3 is TGTGCCAGCAGCCCCGGGACCGCCGAGCAGTACTTC. Translating it yields CASSPGTAEQYF.